The clone carrying this TCR beta chain has a count of ten or more. The data were obtained in a study of T-cell reconstitution after alpha-beta-depleted transplantation in children. Unique molecular identifiers were incorporated into the prepared TCRbeta library. TCRdb re-called the PCR reads through MiXCR, storing one row per CDR3 protein. The top ten clones hold roughly 2.6% of a sample with 200,000 to 300,000 distinct CDR3 sequences, about 11% of them seen once. V was cut by 4 bases and J by 2 bases, with 4 bases left in between. CDR3 length equals 11 residues. CDR1 and CDR2 from the germline V gene are SGHRS and YFSETQ.

This receptor was identified in a human donor who donated a stem cell graft to a child with acute lymphoblastic leukemia. V is TRBV5-1 and J is TRBJ2-7; D not certain. Sequencing used PBMCs from the stem cell graft donor, obtained from the stem cell graft. CDR3 region: CASSATYEQYF. The CDR3 DNA is TGCGCCAGCAGCGCCACCTACGAGCAGTACTTC.